This T cell receptor (beta chain) comes out of a study of blood T cell repertoires in COVID-19. Study in general: The samples span acute and convalescent COVID-19 from the United States, Italy and Spain.

Germline lookup yields CDR1 LGHNA and CDR2 YNFKEQ. V lost 4 bases and J 7 bases, leaving 17 bases between the germline ends. This CDR3 has 16 amino acids. In the authors' workflow: Researchers report that nucleated cell counts were estimated from reference gene primer amplification. Some clones are missing from TCRdb's copy, which holds only in-frame ones; the method was immunoSEQ multiplex PCR. V and J calls and clone size follow that table, whereas D and trimming were derived from the DNA. The data hold hundreds of thousands of clones, with roughly 85% observed a single time. This clone was detected once.

The chain recombines TRBV4-2 with TRBJ1-6, with D unresolved. The clonotype was recovered from a woman under 40 who had been exposed to COVID-19. Sample: PBMCs or T cells enriched from blood (not recorded which). As DNA, the CDR3 is TGTGCCAGCAGCCCCCCTAGGGCAGGAGGCAATTCACCCCTCCACTTT. Translated: CASSPPRAGGNSPLHF.